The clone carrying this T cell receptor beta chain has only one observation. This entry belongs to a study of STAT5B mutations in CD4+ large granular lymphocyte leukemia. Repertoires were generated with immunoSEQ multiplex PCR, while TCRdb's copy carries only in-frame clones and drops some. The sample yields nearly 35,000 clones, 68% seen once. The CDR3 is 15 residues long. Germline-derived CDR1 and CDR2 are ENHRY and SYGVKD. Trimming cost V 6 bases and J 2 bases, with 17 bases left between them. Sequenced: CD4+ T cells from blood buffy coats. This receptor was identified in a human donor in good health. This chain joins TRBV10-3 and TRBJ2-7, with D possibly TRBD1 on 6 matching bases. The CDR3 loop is CAIRGDKQGTYEQYF. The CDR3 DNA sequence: TGTGCCATCAGGGGGGATAAGCAGGGGACCTACGAGCAGTACTTC.